A selection of T cell receptor beta chains follows, all from one sample in a study of blood T cell repertoires in COVID-19. This table comes from immunoSEQ multiplex PCR, and its TCRdb copy is limited to in-frame clones, with some not included. The sample contains around 270,000 clones, 80% to 90% of which appear only once. Sequencing was done on a sample of peripheral blood. These TCRs come from a man younger than 40 with active or convalescent COVID-19. Both conserved end residues are part of each CDR3. A D gene is named only where the DNA matches it firmly. Clone size is stated in some rows and not others, as once, few, many or a class when expanded.

>-|TRBV15|TRBJ2-7|TRBD2
TGTGCCACCAGCACGGGACTAGCGGAGTACGAGCAGTACTTC
CATSTGLAEYEQYF
>-|TRBV15|TRBJ2-1|TRBD1
TGTGCCACCAGCAAATCTCCCGCCGGGACAGGTTACAATGAGCAGTTCTTC
CATSKSPAGTGYNEQFF
>-|TRBV3-1/TRBV3-2|TRBJ1-2|-
TGTGCCAGCAGCCCCCAGGGTTTGTTGCTTGGCTACACCTTC
CASSPQGLLLGYTF
>-|TRBV4-2|TRBJ2-3|TRBD2
TGTGCCAGCAGCCAAGGACTAGCGGGGGGGGCGTCGGGAGATACGCAGTATTTT
CASSQGLAGGASGDTQYF
>few|TRBV4-1|TRBJ1-2|TRBD1
TGCGCCAGCAGCCGCGGACAGGGGGGCTATGGCTACACCTTC
CASSRGQGGYGYTF
>-|TRBV20-1|TRBJ2-1|-
TGCAGTGCTAGTTTTCTAGCGCGGAATGAGCAGTTCTTC
CSASFLARNEQFF
>-|TRBV6-5|TRBJ1-2|TRBD1
TGTGCCAGCAGCATCATAGACAGGGTTGACTATGGCTACACCTTC
CASSIIDRVDYGYTF
>-|TRBV5-1|TRBJ2-3|TRBD1
TGCGCCAGCGGACAGGGTGGTTTCGGCACAGATACGCAGTATTTT
CASGQGGFGTDTQYF
>-|TRBV6-5|TRBJ2-7|-
TGTGCCAGCAGTTCGGGGTCGGACTCGTGGAGCTACGAGCAGTACTTC
CASSSGSDSWSYEQYF
>-|TRBV30|TRBJ1-5|-
TGTGCCTTGTCCGCGGGGGGGAGTCATCAGCCCCAGCATTTT
CALSAGGSHQPQHF
>-|TRBV7-2|TRBJ2-1|TRBD2
TGTGCCAGCAGCTTCCGGGGGGGCCCCCATGAGCAGTTCTTC
CASSFRGGPHEQFF
>-|TRBV5-6|TRBJ1-2|TRBD1
TGTGCCAGCAGCTTCGGGGTCACAGGGGGTCAGGGCTACACCTTC
CASSFGVTGGQGYTF
>-|TRBV18|TRBJ1-2|-
TGTGCCAGCTCGGCGGACTCTGGCTACACCTTC
CASSADSGYTF
>-|TRBV10-1|TRBJ1-1|-
TGCGCCAGCAGTCCCAGACCGGCGGGCACTGAAGCTTTCTTT
CASSPRPAGTEAFF
>-|TRBV10-3|TRBJ2-1|-
TGTGCCATCAGTGATCCGAAAAGCTCAAACAATGAGCAGTTCTTC
CAISDPKSSNNEQFF
>-|TRBV4-3|TRBJ2-1|-
TGCGCCAGCAGCCAAGTGCGAGCGGGTGAGCAGTTCTTC
CASSQVRAGEQFF
>-|TRBV5-1|TRBJ2-2|TRBD1
TGCGCCAGCACCGGGACAGAGATCACCGGGGAGCTGTTTTTT
CASTGTEITGELFF
>-|TRBV7-6|TRBJ2-5|-
TGTGCCAGCAGCTTAGAAATAGGGGGAAAAGAGACCCAGTACTTC
CASSLEIGGKETQYF
>-|TRBV19|TRBJ1-2|TRBD1
TGTGCCAGTATCCTATCGGACAGGGGCTATGGCTACACCTTC
CASILSDRGYGYTF
>-|TRBV6-2/TRBV6-3|TRBJ1-1|-
TGTGCCAGCAGTCGAGGGGGTCCGAACACTGAAGCTTTCTTT
CASSRGGPNTEAFF
>-|TRBV6-4|TRBJ2-2|TRBD1
TGTGCCAGCAATATTCATAACAGGGGTTTAAGGCACACCGGGGAGCTGTTTTTT
CASNIHNRGLRHTGELFF
>few|TRBV9|TRBJ1-2|TRBD1
TGTGCCAGCAGCGCCCAGACAGGGGCCGGCTATGGCTACACCTTC
CASSAQTGAGYGYTF
>-|TRBV10-3|TRBJ1-6|TRBD1
TGTGCCATCACTTCGGGACAGGGTGATTCACCCCTCCACTTT
CAITSGQGDSPLHF
>-|TRBV27|TRBJ2-7|-
TGTGCCAGCAGTTTCTCCGGACAGAGCTACTACGAGCAGTACTTC
CASSFSGQSYYEQYF
>-|TRBV3-1/TRBV3-2|TRBJ1-2|-
TGTGCCAGCAGCCCCGACACGTATGGCTACACCTTC
CASSPDTYGYTF
>-|TRBV29-1|TRBJ1-3|-
TGCAGCGTTGACCAGGGTGCTGGAAACACCATATATTTT
CSVDQGAGNTIYF
>-|TRBV11-3|TRBJ2-2|TRBD2
TGTGCCAGCAGCTTAGAAGCGGGGGCCGGGGAGCTGTTTTTT
CASSLEAGAGELFF
>-|TRBV18|TRBJ2-7|TRBD1
TGTGCCAGCTCGGAGACAGGGGGACCCTACGAGCAGTACTTC
CASSETGGPYEQYF
>-|TRBV6-2/TRBV6-3|TRBJ1-4|-
TGTGCCAGCAGTTACTTCGGTGAAAAACTGTTTTTT
CASSYFGEKLFF
>-|TRBV5-1|TRBJ2-3|-
TGCGCCAGCAGCTACTCTCTACTAGCAGCTGGCACAGATACGCAGTATTTT
CASSYSLLAAGTDTQYF
>-|TRBV27|TRBJ1-2|-
TGTGCCAGCAGTTTAGCAGGGAAGGGGTTCTATGGCTACACCTTC
CASSLAGKGFYGYTF
>-|TRBV12-3/TRBV12-4|TRBJ2-5|-
TGTGCCAGCAGGGACACACAAGAGACCCAGTACTTC
CASRDTQETQYF
>few|TRBV19|TRBJ1-1|TRBD1
TGTGCCAGTAGTATAGACCAGCCCGGGACAGGAGATATTGAAGCTTTCTTT
CASSIDQPGTGDIEAFF
>-|TRBV7-9|TRBJ1-1|-
TGTGCCAGCAGCATCAGGGAAGGATTGGAGGCTTTCTTT
CASSIREGLEAFF
>-|TRBV2|TRBJ2-1|TRBD1
TGTGCCAGCAGAGGGGACAGAGCCTCCTACAATGAGCAGTTCTTC
CASRGDRASYNEQFF